The 10 T cell receptor beta chains presented below share a single source sample, sequenced in a study of response to subunit inactivated influenza vaccine. TCRdb reprocessed the RT-PCR reads via MiXCR and lists one record per CDR3 protein. This table holds about 610,000 distinct CDR3 sequences, 12% to 15% found once. The sequencing here drew on PBMCs from blood, taken 11 to 12 days after vaccination. The receptors were gathered from a man between 45 and 60 years old who received an inactivated influenza vaccine.

A few counts support this clonotype. V usage is TRBV9 and J usage is TRBJ2-1; the D gene could be TRBD1 or TRBD2 (6 bases each). Trimming pared 0 bases from V and 0 bases from J, leaving 10 bases between. Germline CDR1 reads SGDLS; CDR2 reads YYNGEE. The CDR3 length is 16 residues. The chain's CDR3 is CASSVVGGPSYNEQFF. CDR3 DNA sequence: TGTGCCAGCAGCGTAGTGGGGGGCCCCTCCTACAATGAGCAGTTCTTC.

This chain connects TRBV10-3 to TRBJ2-1, with D possibly TRBD2 on 5 matching bases. Looked up from germline, CDR1 is ENHRY and CDR2 is SYGVKD. V shed 0 bases and J shed 4 bases, with 10 bases lying between them. This CDR3 is 15 amino acids long. CDR3 amino acids: CAISESGGPYNEQFF. The CDR3 coding sequence is TGTGCCATCAGTGAGTCAGGCGGGCCTTACAATGAGCAGTTCTTC.

The V gene is TRBV10-3, the J gene TRBJ2-1; 7 bases map to TRBD2. The germline gives CDR1 ENHRY, CDR2 SYGVKD. V dropped 11 bases and J dropped 9; count of bases not matched to a gene: 7. The CDR3 runs to 11 residues. The CDR3, as DNA: TGTGCCGCCGCGGGAGAGGGTGAGCAGTTCTTC. Its translation: CAAAGEGEQFF.

Comments on this clonotype: The junction and the germline gene differ at one end; a read error may be behind it. V is TRBV20-1 and J is TRBJ2-1, with no clear D. The CDR3 totals 12 residues. Looked up from germline, CDR1 is DFQATT and CDR2 is SNEGSKA (reference sequence). CDR3 protein: CSARTDWGIGLF. For the CDR3, the DNA is TGCAGTGCTAGAACGGATTGGGGAATAGGGCTCTTC.

This chain joins TRBV5-6 and TRBJ2-3; possibly TRBD1 for D (6 bases). This CDR3 region has 13 residues. Germline assignment: CDR1 SGHDT and CDR2 YYEEEE. V lost 1 base and J lost 6, with 9 bases in between. The CDR3 spells CASSLQGFDTQYF. The DNA of the CDR3 is TGTGCCAGCAGCTTGCAGGGGTTCGATACGCAGTATTTT.

The chain links TRBV7-8 to TRBJ2-1; D may be TRBD1 (6 bases). The CDR3 extends over 14 amino acids. Germline assignment: CDR1 SGHVS and CDR2 FQNEAQ. V was pared by 3 bases and J by 8 bases, with 14 bases between. The CDR3 sequence: CASSFGGQGYEQFF. CDR3 DNA sequence: TGTGCCAGCAGCTTTGGGGGACAAGGATATGAGCAGTTCTTC.

This clonotype has just a few counts. The chain links TRBV29-1 to TRBJ2-1, with 10 bases aligning to TRBD2. CDR1 and CDR2 (germline): SQVTM, ANQGSEA. V was pared by 5 bases and J by 7 bases, with 11 bases of the junction left unmatched. The CDR3 sequence is 15 residues long. The CDR3 region has the DNA TGCAGCGTTACCATAGCGGGAGGCCGTGGGAATGAGCAGTTCTTC. Protein sequence: CSVTIAGGRGNEQFF.

The rearrangement joins TRBV6-1 to TRBJ2-2; D remains ambiguous. CDR1 is MNHNS and CDR2 is SASEGT in the germline V gene. The ends were cut back, 6 bases at V and 7 bases at J, with 12 bases in the middle. CDR3 size: 13 residues. The CDR3 spells CASRRGRGGELFF. The CDR3, as DNA: TGTGCCAGCAGACGCGGACGCGGCGGGGAGCTGTTTTTT.

The sample holds a few counts of this clonotype. The rearrangement uses TRBV12-3 or TRBV12-4 and TRBJ2-1; D may match TRBD1 or TRBD2 (6 bases each). V was pared by 0 bases and J by 8 bases, with 14 bases between. There are 15 residues in the CDR3. In DNA form, the CDR3 reads TGTGCCAGCAGTTTAGCTGGGGGGCGTAAGGATGAGCAGTTCTTC. This translates into CASSLAGGRKDEQFF.

The chain uses TRBV4-1 and TRBJ1-2; D gene uncertain. V was clipped by 4 bases and J by 4 bases, with 10 bases between them. Germline V gene sequence: CDR1 MGHRA, CDR2 YSYEKL. The CDR3 runs 13 residues. CDR3 sequence reads: CASSPTETYGYTF. The CDR3 bases are TGCGCCAGCAGCCCCACAGAAACCTATGGCTACACCTTC.